Given below is one TCR beta chain in context. As yet, its antigen is unknown. This sample stems from a study of blood T cells in healthy people across ages. Study-wide results and caveats: Diversity figures derived from one million T cells were judged to underestimate the true value. Older age coincided with a roughly linear decline in TCR beta diversity per million T cells.

For the second PCR, which ran for about 7 to 11 cycles, a sample-barcoded 5' primer and a J-beta primer mix were used. Unique molecular identifiers of 12 random nucleotides labeled each cDNA. TCRdb redid the calling of the 5' RACE reads with MiXCR, one entry per CDR3 protein. The table includes about 1.8 million distinct CDR3 sequences, less than 50% detected once. Sequences were obtained from blood. The source of this sequence is a woman in her 40s in good health.

CDR3 sequence (DNA): TGCGCCAGCAGCCAAGATCGCGGGGCTCAGTTCGGGAATTCACCCCTCCACTTT. Translating gives CASSQDRGAQFGNSPLHF. This rearrangement joins TRBV4-3 to TRBJ1-6; perhaps TRBD1 as D (5 bases). Germline V gives CDR1 LGHNA, CDR2 YSLEER. The ends were cut back, 0 bases at V and 7 bases at J, with 19 bases in the middle. This CDR3 comprises 18 residues.